A single sample is the source of the 20 T cell receptor beta chains below, sequenced in a study of blood T cell repertoires in COVID-19. Repertoires were generated with immunoSEQ multiplex PCR, while TCRdb's copy carries only in-frame clones and drops some. The sample records tens of thousands of clones, 91% being singletons. The source material was peripheral blood. Receptor source: a woman aged 45-60 years in a cohort sampled during active COVID-19.

The genes are TRBV6-6 and TRBJ1-5; 11 nucleotides agree with TRBD1. CDR1 MNHNY and CDR2 SVGAGI come from the germline V gene (reference sequence). The CDR3 loop spans 14 amino acids. Losses at the gene ends were 10 bases for V and 9 bases for J; bases not matched to a gene: 11. This chain's CDR3 is CATKPGQGVRPQHF. In DNA form, the CDR3 reads TGTGCCACCAAACCGGGACAGGGGGTGAGGCCCCAGCATTTT.

This chain links TRBV5-1 with TRBJ1-1; weak D call: TRBD1 (5 bases). The CDR3 runs to 14 residues. Germline CDR1 and CDR2: SGHRS and YFSETQ. The V end lost 7 bases, the J end lost 1 base, and 14 bases lay between the germline ends. CDR3 bases: TGCGCCAGCTGTGATAGGGGCGGGAACACTGAAGCTTTCTTT. Its protein is CASCDRGGNTEAFF.

J is TRBJ1-3 and V is TRBV18; D unclear. The CDR3 totals 17 residues. Germline CDR1 is KGHSH and CDR2 is LQKENI. The V gene lost 3 bases and the J gene lost 4 bases, with 19 bases spanning the gap. The CDR3 here is CASSPPNDPNSGNTIYF. The DNA for the CDR3 is TGTGCCAGCTCACCCCCAAACGATCCAAACTCAGGAAACACCATATATTTT.

V gene TRBV18 combines with J gene TRBJ1-2, with a possible D match to TRBD1 (5 bases). Germline lookup yields CDR1 KGHSH and CDR2 LQKENI. The CDR3 is 17 amino acids. With 2 bases removed from V and 6 bases from J, the gap between germline ends came to 22 bases. DNA of the CDR3: TGTGCCAGCTCACCAGTATCGCCCTCGGGACTCTCTCATGGCTACACCTTC. It codes for CASSPVSPSGLSHGYTF.

The chain combines TRBV21-1 with TRBJ1-3; the table calls TRBD1, which could not be checked here. TRBV21-1 is given as a pseudogene. CDR3 length equals 17 residues. CDR3 protein: CASSEKTTGLNGNTIYF. DNA for the CDR3: TGTGCCAGCAGCGAAAAGACCACAGGGTTAAATGGAAACACCATATATTTT.

The V gene is TRBV4-1, the J gene TRBJ1-3, with D maybe TRBD1 (5 bases). The V gene's germline CDR1 is MGHRA and CDR2 YSYEKL. Between the trimmed V and J ends, which lost 4 bases and 4 bases, there was a span of 23 bases. This CDR3 region has 18 residues. CDR3 nucleotides: TGCGCCAGCAGCCCTCAGCCGACAGCAACCCAGGGAGGAAACACCATATATTTT. Protein product: CASSPQPTATQGGNTIYF.

This chain uses TRBV5-1 with TRBJ2-1, with D possibly being TRBD2 (6 bases). Germline values: CDR1 SGHRS, CDR2 YFSETQ. This CDR3 has 15 residues. Trimming stripped 0 bases from V and 2 bases from J, with 9 bases between. The CDR3 is CASSLVEGPYNEQFF. The CDR3 DNA is TGCGCCAGCAGCTTGGTGGAGGGACCCTACAATGAGCAGTTCTTC.

This chain uses TRBV28 with TRBJ1-4; TRBD1 agrees at 8 bases. Germline CDR1 MDHEN, CDR2 SYDVKM. Trimming removed 6 bases from V and 6 bases from J; junction bases left unmatched: 6. This CDR3 comprises 14 residues. CDR3 sequence: CASREQGGDEKLFF. As DNA, the CDR3 is TGTGCCAGCAGGGAACAGGGGGGGGATGAAAAACTGTTTTTT.

The genes are TRBV28 and TRBJ2-7; D unresolved. The V end lost 7 bases, the J end lost 6 bases, and 13 bases lay between the germline ends. The CDR3 is made up of 12 amino acids. The germline CDR1 and CDR2 sequences are MDHEN and SYDVKM. The CDR3 DNA reads as TGTGCCAGCACTCTAGGAGCGTCCGAGCAGTACTTC. Amino acid sequence: CASTLGASEQYF. Using reference TRBV28 and TRBJ2-7 for the parts outside the CDR3, the full variable domain is DVKVTQSSRYLVKRTGEKVFLECVQDMDHENMFWYRQDPGLGLRLIYFSYDVKMKEKGDIPEGYSVSREKKERFSLILESASTNQTSMYLCASTLGASEQYFGPGTRLTVT.

The chain recombines TRBV6-6 with TRBJ2-1; the match to TRBD2 covers 7 bases. The CDR3 sequence is 16 residues long. The ends lost 0 bases at V and 5 bases at J; junction bases unmatched: 7. CDR1 and CDR2 from the germline V gene are MNHNY and SVGAGI (reference sequence). CDR3 nucleotides: TGTGCCAGCAGTTACTCGAGACTAGCTTTCGACAATGAGCAGTTCTTC. It is translated as CASSYSRLAFDNEQFF.

The chain couples TRBV9 to TRBJ2-7; D unresolved. CDR1 and CDR2 from the germline V gene are SGDLS and YYNGEE. The V end lost 3 bases, the J end lost 0 bases, and 10 bases lay between the germline ends. This CDR3 spans 14 amino acids. In DNA, the CDR3 is TGTGCCAGCAGCGGCCCCCCTAGCTCCTACGAGCAGTACTTC. Amino acids: CASSGPPSSYEQYF.

This sequence joins TRBV27 and TRBJ2-7, with 14 bases fitting TRBD2. The V segment lost 5 bases and the J segment 9 bases; nucleotides outside the gene matches: 6. CDR1 and CDR2 from the germline V gene are MNHEY and SMNVEV (reference sequence). The CDR3 sequence is 14 residues long. The CDR3 DNA reads as TGTGCCAGCAGTCCGACTAGCGGGAGGGGCCGGCAGTACTTC. Translating gives CASSPTSGRGRQYF.

The genes are TRBV28 and TRBJ1-2; D possibly corresponds to TRBD1 (6 bases). Trimming took 8 bases from V and 5 from J, leaving 12 bases between them. This CDR3 has 12 residues. The V gene's germline CDR1 is MDHEN and CDR2 SYDVKM. Here the CDR3 reads CASGGARYGYTF. The CDR3 region has the DNA TGTGCCAGCGGGGGGGCGAGGTATGGCTACACCTTC.

The V and J genes are TRBV28 and TRBJ2-3; 11 positions agree with TRBD2. CDR3 length: 16 residues. V lost 3 bases to trimming and J lost 3 bases; unmatched junction nucleotides: 5. Germline V CDR1 and CDR2: MDHEN, SYDVKM. The CDR3 DNA reads TGTGCCAGCAGTTTCCTAGCGGGAGGTTTGACAGATACGCAGTATTTT. Encoded protein: CASSFLAGGLTDTQYF.

CDR3 protein: CASSLGRRGTEAFF. CDR3 coding DNA: TGTGCCAGCAGCTTGGGCCGGAGGGGCACTGAAGCTTTCTTT. The gene calls are TRBV3-1 (or the pseudogene TRBV3-2) and TRBJ1-1; possibly TRBD1 for D (5 bases). Germline V gene sequence: CDR1 LGHDT, CDR2 YNNKEL (reference sequence). This CDR3 has 14 residues. Trimming removed 5 bases at V and 4 bases at J, with 14 bases between.

The chain carries TRBV6-5 and TRBJ2-2; 12 nucleotides align to TRBD1. There are 16 residues in the CDR3. The germline V gene encodes CDR1 MNHEY and CDR2 SVGAGI. The V segment lost 0 bases and the J segment 6 bases; nucleotides outside the gene matches: 2. CDR3: CASSYSGTGGAGELFF. CDR3 DNA sequence: TGTGCCAGCAGTTACTCAGGGACAGGGGGCGCCGGGGAGCTGTTTTTT.

The chain employs TRBV29-1 and TRBJ2-3; 8 bases align to TRBD2. Trimming cost V 3 bases and J 4 bases; bases outside gene matches: 6. The V gene's germline CDR1 is SQVTM and CDR2 ANQGSEA. The CDR3 length is 14 residues. CDR3 protein: CSVDGASGPDTQYF. The CDR3 DNA follows: TGCAGCGTTGATGGGGCTAGCGGGCCAGATACGCAGTATTTT.

V is TRBV2 and J is TRBJ1-2, with TRBD1 matching over 7 bases. The junction had 6 bases not matched to a gene; V was cut back by 4 bases and J by 7 bases. CDR3 size: 13 residues. The germline V gene encodes CDR1 SNHLY and CDR2 FYNNEI. The CDR3 loop reads CASSVDRVSGYTF. In nucleotides, the CDR3 is TGTGCCAGCAGTGTTGACAGGGTTTCTGGCTACACCTTC.

J is TRBJ2-3 and V is TRBV5-1; 10 positions agree with TRBD1. The CDR3 is 17 residues long. Germline V gene sequence: CDR1 SGHRS, CDR2 YFSETQ. Unmatched junction bases numbered 5, after V lost 1 base and J lost 0 bases. CDR3 sequence reads: CASSLWGQGSSTDTQYF. The CDR3 DNA sequence: TGCGCCAGCAGCTTGTGGGGACAGGGGTCTAGCACAGATACGCAGTATTTT.

This chain uses TRBV7-9 with TRBJ1-1; D is ambiguous. The CDR3 runs 14 residues. Trimming removed 4 bases at V and 5 bases at J, with 14 bases between. Per germline, CDR1 SEHNR and CDR2 FQNEAQ (reference sequence). CDR3 DNA: TGTGCCAGCAGCTCCCACGCCGGGATTACTGAAGCTTTCTTT. Residues: CASSSHAGITEAFF.